A single sample gave rise to the 28 T cell receptor beta chains below, sequenced in a study of blood T cell repertoires in COVID-19. The table came from immunoSEQ multiplex PCR; TCRdb's copy has only in-frame clones and leaves some out. The sample holds about 270,000 clones, around 86% seen once. The specimen sequenced was peripheral blood. The receptors stem from a man aged 40-49 years with active or convalescent COVID-19.

The gene calls are TRBV6-4 and TRBJ2-2; TRBD2 matches 8 bases. Germline V gene data show CDR1 as MRHNA and CDR2 as SNTAGT. This CDR3 contains 16 residues. The ends lost 6 bases at V and 0 bases at J; junction bases unmatched: 6. CDR3 protein: CASSERGPANTGELFF. In DNA, the CDR3 is TGTGCCAGCAGCGAGCGGGGGCCCGCGAACACCGGGGAGCTGTTTTTT.

The CDR3 nucleotides read TGTGCCAGCAGCTTAGCAGGGTATGAAAAACTGTTTTTT. As protein: CASSLAGYEKLFF. The rearrangement links TRBV11-2 to TRBJ1-4; D is possibly TRBD1 (5 bases). Trimming removed 1 base from V and 6 bases from J, with 6 bases in between. Germline CDR1 SGHAT, CDR2 FQNNGV. The CDR3 has 13 residues. The complete variable domain, with remaining parts taken from reference TRBV11-2 and TRBJ1-4, reads EAGVAQSPRYKIIEKRQSVAFWCNPISGHATLYWYQQILGQGPKLLIQFQNNGVVDDSQLPKDRFSAERLKGVDSTLKIQPAKLEDSAVYLCASSLAGYEKLFFGSGTQLSVL.

The CDR3 DNA reads as TGTGCCAGCAGCTTATTAGCGGGCGTAAGCTCTGGGGCCAACGTCCTGACTTTC. It yields the protein CASSLLAGVSSGANVLTF. This sequence joins TRBV7-8 and TRBJ2-6, with 7 bases aligning to TRBD2. CDR3 length: 18 residues. The germline gives CDR1 SGHVS, CDR2 FQNEAQ. After removal of 2 bases from V and 0 bases from J, the junction contained 7 bases not matched to a gene.

This sequence joins TRBV28 and TRBJ1-4; no reliable D call. The germline V and J ends were trimmed by 2 bases and 7 bases, with 8 bases remaining between them. This CDR3 is built from 13 residues. Looked up from germline, CDR1 is MDHEN and CDR2 is SYDVKM. The CDR3 nucleotides read TGTGCCAGCAGTTTACCCGCGATTGAAAAACTGTTTTTT. This sequence encodes CASSLPAIEKLFF.

The chain uses TRBV7-2 and TRBJ2-2; 9 bases are a match to TRBD2. The CDR3 is 15 residues long. Unmatched junction bases numbered 5, after V lost 5 bases and J lost 4 bases. Germline-derived CDR1 and CDR2 are SGHTA and FQGNSA. CDR3 coding DNA: TGTGCCAGCAGCCCTAGCGGGGCGGGCACCGGGGAGCTGTTTTTT. The encoded protein is CASSPSGAGTGELFF.

The chain is built from TRBV20-1 and TRBJ1-1; 9 bases agree with TRBD1. The junction had 1 base not matched to a gene; V was cut back by 5 bases and J by 6 bases. Looked up from germline, CDR1 is DFQATT and CDR2 is SNEGSKA (reference sequence). The CDR3 length is 11 residues. DNA of the CDR3: TGCAGTGCTGGGACAGGGCCTGAAGCTTTCTTT. As protein: CSAGTGPEAFF.

The J gene is TRBJ2-7, the V gene TRBV10-1; D ambiguous. V lost 7 bases and J lost 3, with 10 bases in between. The CDR3 has 12 residues. Germline CDR1 is WNHNN and CDR2 is SYGVQD (reference sequence). CDR3 in DNA: TGCGCCAGCAAGCACAGCCACTACGAGCAGTACTTC. Residues: CASKHSHYEQYF.

This sequence joins TRBV5-4 and TRBJ2-1; possibly TRBD2 for D (6 bases). Germline CDR1 SGHNT, CDR2 YYREEE (reference sequence). With 4 bases removed from V and 5 bases from J, the gap between germline ends came to 16 bases. The CDR3 spans 15 residues. The DNA for the CDR3 is TGTGCCAGCAGCCAGCCCGGGACTCACGACAATGAGCAGTTCTTC. It codes for CASSQPGTHDNEQFF.

V and J are TRBV2 and TRBJ1-1; tentative D call: TRBD1 (5 bases). Germline V CDR1 and CDR2: SNHLY, FYNNEI. V shed 2 bases and J shed 0 bases, with 10 bases lying between them. The CDR3 is 15 residues long. The CDR3 protein is CASSEQGNMNTEAFF. In DNA, the CDR3 is TGTGCCAGCAGTGAACAGGGCAACATGAACACTGAAGCTTTCTTT.

This clone has at least ten counts. This sequence joins TRBV2 and TRBJ2-3, with 9 bases aligning to TRBD2. The germline CDR1 and CDR2 sequences are SNHLY and FYNNEI. This CDR3 comprises 17 residues. J gave up 1 base and V 6 bases, and 11 bases lay outside the gene matches. CDR3 residues: CASSGAVAGAGTDTQYF. The CDR3 coding sequence is TGTGCCAGCAGCGGGGCGGTAGCGGGAGCCGGCACAGATACGCAGTATTTT.

The J gene is TRBJ1-5, the V gene TRBV6-6; 7 nucleotides agree with TRBD1. There are 17 residues in the CDR3. The germline gives CDR1 MNHNY, CDR2 SVGAGI (reference sequence). V shed 5 bases, J shed 0 bases, and the junction held 10 bases outside the gene matches. The chain's CDR3 is CASSPPGTEYSNQPQHF. CDR3 bases: TGTGCCAGCAGTCCACCAGGGACAGAGTATAGCAATCAGCCCCAGCATTTT.

The chain combines TRBV7-6 with TRBJ2-2, with D unresolved. Trimming cost V 8 bases and J 6 bases, with 10 bases left between them. Germline V gives CDR1 SGHVS, CDR2 FNYEAQ. CDR3 length: 12 amino acids. CDR3 in amino acids: CASRPRAGELFF. CDR3 coding DNA: TGTGCCAGCCGCCCCCGGGCCGGGGAGCTGTTTTTT.

The rearrangement uses TRBV4-2 and TRBJ2-2, with D perhaps matching TRBD1 (6 bases). Germline V gives CDR1 LGHNA, CDR2 YNFKEQ. This CDR3 is 15 amino acids long. V lost 1 base and J lost 5, with 11 bases in between. The CDR3 region has the DNA TGTGCCAGCAGCCAAGCAGTACAGGGTACCGGGGAGCTGTTTTTT. As protein: CASSQAVQGTGELFF.

V is TRBV5-1 and J is TRBJ1-5, with D possibly matching TRBD1 (6 bases). The ends were cut back, 0 bases at V and 6 bases at J, with 16 bases in the middle. Germline V gene sequence: CDR1 SGHRS, CDR2 YFSETQ. The CDR3 has 16 amino acids. CDR3 coding DNA: TGCGCCAGCAGCTTGGAGTCGGGGGGCGCGGGTCAGCCCCAGCATTTT. Its translation: CASSLESGGAGQPQHF.

This sequence joins TRBV7-8 and TRBJ1-1; D possibly corresponds to TRBD1 (6 bases). The V gene's germline CDR1 is SGHVS and CDR2 FQNEAQ. The V and J ends lost 8 bases and 3 bases respectively, with 13 bases between them. The CDR3 contains 13 residues. CDR3 DNA sequence: TGTGCCAGCGCTGGGGGCTGGGACACTGAAGCTTTCTTT. Translated, it gives CASAGGWDTEAFF.

The chain carries TRBV10-3 and TRBJ1-4; 8 nucleotides align to TRBD1. The CDR3 consists of 14 residues. The V gene end was trimmed by 4 bases and the J gene end by 5 bases; junction bases not matched to a gene: 3. Germline V CDR1 and CDR2: ENHRY, SYGVKD. The CDR3 is CAISGGQGNEKLFF. Here the CDR3 DNA reads TGTGCCATCAGTGGCGGACAGGGAAATGAAAAACTGTTTTTT.

This clone was observed a few times. The gene calls are TRBV6-1 and TRBJ2-7; 7 bases agree with TRBD2. The CDR3 has 18 amino acids. Germline-derived CDR1 and CDR2 are MNHNS and SASEGT. After removal of 0 bases from V and 2 bases from J, the junction contained 13 bases not matched to a gene. The CDR3 region is CASSEAKPGEGIAYEQYF. CDR3 sequence (DNA): TGTGCCAGCAGTGAAGCGAAACCGGGGGAGGGGATTGCCTACGAGCAGTACTTC.

This chain connects TRBV19 to TRBJ1-1; unclear D gene. The ends were cut back, 3 bases at V and 5 bases at J, with 7 bases in the middle. The CDR3 has 12 amino acids. CDR1 LNHDA and CDR2 SQIVND come from the germline V gene (reference sequence). The CDR3 DNA follows: TGTGCCAGTAGTATCGGGTTGACTGAAGCTTTCTTT. This translates into CASSIGLTEAFF. Full variable domain (rest looked up from reference TRBV19 and TRBJ1-1): DGGITQSPKYLFRKEGQNVTLSCEQNLNHDAMYWYRQDPGQGLRLIYYSQIVNDFQKGDIAEGYSVSREKKESFPLTVTSAQKNPTAFYLCASSIGLTEAFFGQGTRLTVV.

This sequence joins TRBV4-2 and TRBJ1-2, with D possibly matching TRBD1 (6 bases). The CDR3 consists of 16 residues. V lost 0 bases and J lost 4, with 15 bases in between. The germline CDR1 and CDR2 sequences are LGHNA and YNFKEQ. DNA for the CDR3: TGTGCCAGCAGCCAAGATGGTACAGGGAAGGGCTATGGCTACACCTTC. It specifies CASSQDGTGKGYGYTF.

The chain couples TRBV18 to TRBJ2-6; tentative D call: TRBD1 (5 bases). CDR1 and CDR2 from the germline V gene are KGHSH and LQKENI. The length of the CDR3 is 17 residues. The V and J ends lost 0 bases and 4 bases respectively, with 13 bases between them. This CDR3 reads CASSPPLGVLGANVLTF. The CDR3 bases are TGTGCCAGCTCACCACCCCTAGGGGTGCTCGGGGCCAACGTCCTGACTTTC.

This chain connects TRBV7-2 to TRBJ1-4, with TRBD1 matching 9 bases. Germline CDR1 is SGHTA and CDR2 is FQGNSA. The trim removed 5 bases at V and 0 bases at J, leaving 7 bases unmatched. This CDR3 has 17 amino acids. Here the CDR3 reads CASSGGTGPATNEKLFF. CDR3 coding DNA: TGTGCCAGCAGCGGGGGGACAGGGCCTGCAACTAATGAAAAACTGTTTTTT.

This rearrangement joins TRBV19 to TRBJ1-2; 8 positions agree with TRBD1. This CDR3 contains 14 residues. V lost 4 bases and J lost 0; bases outside the gene matches: 1. In germline, CDR1 is LNHDA, CDR2 SQIVND (reference sequence). CDR3 sequence (DNA): TGTGCCAGTAGTAGGACAGGGCCTAACTATGGCTACACCTTC. Its protein is CASSRTGPNYGYTF. Filled out from reference TRBV19 and TRBJ1-2, the complete variable domain reads DGGITQSPKYLFRKEGQNVTLSCEQNLNHDAMYWYRQDPGQGLRLIYYSQIVNDFQKGDIAEGYSVSREKKESFPLTVTSAQKNPTAFYLCASSRTGPNYGYTFGSGTRLTVV.

The rearrangement uses TRBV29-1 and TRBJ1-1, with TRBD1 as a possible D gene (5 bases). Germline CDR1 reads SQVTM; CDR2 reads ANQGSEA. The CDR3 has 13 residues. V lost 8 bases and J 3 bases, leaving 16 bases between the germline ends. In DNA, the CDR3 is TGCAGCACCAGGGCCCTTAGAGACACTGAAGCTTTCTTT. This translates into CSTRALRDTEAFF.

This sequence joins TRBV28 and TRBJ2-5, with 10 positions matching TRBD1. The V segment lost 4 bases and the J segment 7 bases; nucleotides outside the gene matches: 12. This CDR3 region has 16 residues. In germline, CDR1 is MDHEN, CDR2 SYDVKM. CDR3: CASSSQGQGDRATQYF. CDR3 DNA sequence: TGTGCCAGCAGTTCCCAAGGACAGGGGGACCGAGCGACCCAGTACTTC.

The chain links TRBV19 to TRBJ2-2, with D perhaps matching TRBD2 (5 bases). The V gene lost 9 bases and the J gene lost 5 bases, with 10 bases spanning the gap. The CDR3 length is 12 residues. CDR1 and CDR2 (germline): LNHDA, SQIVND (reference sequence). In DNA, the CDR3 is TGTGCCAGCACCCCGGGGACCGGGGAGCTGTTTTTT. It yields the protein CASTPGTGELFF.

This chain links TRBV7-3 with TRBJ1-6, with TRBD1 matching 7 bases. Trimming at V came to 5 bases and at J to 8 bases, leaving 9 bases not matched to a gene. CDR1 is SGHTA and CDR2 is FQGTGA in the germline V gene. The CDR3 runs 15 residues. The CDR3 DNA follows: TGTGCCAGCAGCACCGGAGGGGGCTTGGATTCACCCCTCCACTTT. It specifies CASSTGGGLDSPLHF. The entire variable domain, with the rest obtained from reference TRBV7-3 and TRBJ1-6, is as follows: GAGVSQTPSNKVTEKGKYVELRCDPISGHTALYWYRQSLGQGPEFLIYFQGTGAADDSGLPNDRFFAVRPEGSVSTLKIQRTERGDSAVYLCASSTGGGLDSPLHFGNGTRLTVT.

The chain recombines TRBV24-1 with TRBJ2-3; D is perhaps TRBD2 (6 bases). Trimming stripped 5 bases from V and 5 bases from J, with 19 bases between. The CDR3 sequence is 16 residues long. Germline V gives CDR1 KGHDR, CDR2 SFDVKD. Written as DNA, the CDR3 is TGTGCCACCAGTGGGCGGGACGGAAGGGCTAGAGATACGCAGTATTTT. Translating gives CATSGRDGRARDTQYF.

The rearrangement links TRBV6-5 to TRBJ1-2, with 7 bases that match TRBD1. Germline CDR1 MNHEY, CDR2 SVGAGI. The J segment lost 3 bases and the V segment lost 5 bases, leaving 9 bases of the junction unmatched. The length of the CDR3 is 15 residues. CDR3 in amino acids: CASSKGAQVDYGYTF. The DNA of the CDR3 is TGTGCCAGCAGTAAGGGGGCCCAGGTAGACTATGGCTACACCTTC.